This T cell receptor (beta chain) was recorded in a study of blood T cell repertoires in COVID-19 (dated by TCRdb to the early 2020s). In the study overall: Collaborator samples came from the United States, Italy and Spain and covered acute and convalescent phases of COVID-19. Samples came from the ongoing ImmuneRACE study (first 160 participants) plus 1,254 subjects from 6 global collaborators. HLA class I and class II types, where available, came from metadata supplied by the sample provider rather than from assay-based typing. A freely available public database, intended as a resource for researchers studying the immune response to SARS-CoV-2, is where the repertoires were released. The prospective study material was composed of cDNA or gDNA derived from T cells, B-cell-depleted T cells, or PBMCs. Deeply sampled blood TCRbeta repertoires from subjects exposed to, actively infected with, or recovered from COVID-19 were included in the dataset. The sample metadata nearly always contained a de-identified subject ID, COVID-19 status, age in years and sex.

This clone was found a few times. What antigen it recognizes has not been identified. No much larger clonotype is one base removed from it; base qualities were not supplied. Each collaborating institution followed its own protocols to collect whole blood in K2EDTA tubes. For TCRbeta analysis, collaborators shipped samples as frozen whole blood, isolated PBMCs, or DNA extracted from either of those sample types. Study-wide findings and limitations: How much clinical and demographic metadata was included differed by source and by participant, and the metadata was provided uncurated.

CDR1 and CDR2, per the germline V gene (reference sequence), are LGHDT and YNNKEL. The germline V end is reduced by 0 bases and the J end by 8 bases; junction bases left unmatched: 10. The CDR3 spans 16 residues, from the cysteine through the phenylalanine. The read is trimmed to its CDR3 DNA, 48 bases read in frame from base 1. The immunoSEQ Assay, a bias-controlled multiplex PCR, was used to amplify TCRbeta CDR3 regions from genomic DNA. The authors processed their data as follows. The number of nucleated cells in each sample was estimated by amplification of reference gene primers within the assay. Sequence reads were collapsed and filtered to measure the absolute abundance of every unique TCRbeta CDR3 rearrangement. For each sample, productive Simpson clonality was calculated by taking the square root of Simpson's diversity index across productive rearrangements. Held by TCRdb, this immuneACCESS table contains in-frame sequences only and omits some clones. Under half of the omission traces to an unresolved V gene where checked; the cause of the rest is unknown. That table furnishes V, J and clone size, whereas the DNA furnished D and trimming. In this sample the table shows 150,000 to 200,000 clones, under 85% of which occur a single time. The top ten clones comprise 15% to 20% of the sample.

The sample taken for sequencing was peripheral blood. The receptor chain draws on TRBV3-1 (or the pseudogene TRBV3-2) and TRBJ2-3, with 8 bases matching TRBD2. The TCR was taken from a man aged 55-75 years with active or convalescent COVID-19. The DNA reads TGTGCCAGCAGCCAAGATGATACAGCGGGAGTAGGTACGCAGTATTTT. It is translated as CASSQDDTAGVGTQYF.